Detailed here is one T cell receptor beta chain. Its cognate antigen has yet to be identified. Per-base quality was not reported, and no clone a single base away is much larger than it. Libraries were constructed by the immunoSEQ multiplex PCR assay. A mixture of 60 forward primers for TCR Vbeta segments and 13 reverse primers for TCR Jbeta segments was used in the multiplex PCR. The CDR3 region of rearranged TCR beta genes was amplified from genomic DNA by a multiplex PCR assay. On the Illumina HiSeq System, the amplified TCR beta libraries were sequenced as 87-base-pair reads. The original methods were these. A later analysis tallied tens of millions of unique TCR beta chains across the 700 or so repertoires, and approximately 9.9 million of those chains were shared by two or more donors. A nearest-neighbor algorithm error-corrected the raw reads and collapsed the reads into unique sequences, merging closely related sequences to remove PCR and sequencing errors. V, D and J gene segments were assigned by aligning CDR3 sequences to IMGT reference sequences. For a sequence to be retained, a match of at least six nucleotides was required to both a V gene segment and a J gene segment. Rearrangements were classified as productive when the CDR3 lacked stop codons and remained in frame with V and J, and all other rearrangements were classified as non-productive. Following IMGT convention, CDR3 was defined as the stretch from the second conserved V-encoded cysteine up to the conserved J-encoded phenylalanine. In an earlier analysis of around 540 of the donors, sequences lacking an unambiguous match to a single V gene segment were excluded. In an earlier analysis of 587 of the donors, V segments were called functional above 56.7% productive rearrangements and were called segregating when the between-donor standard deviation exceeded 5%. A statistical classification framework was built to diagnose cytomegalovirus status from the catalog of TCR beta chain sequences. In a later analysis, V and J genes were assigned by comparing TCR nucleotide sequences against IMGT/GENE-DB human TR gene sequences. A later analysis assigned CDR3 sequences and most-parsimonious VDJ recombination scenarios with the TCRdist pipeline. In a later analysis, every TCR beta chain was defined by the combination of its CDR3 amino acid sequence and its V-gene family, and reads without a unique V-gene family were dropped. A later analysis removed 500 to 600 highly shared, low-generation-probability nucleotide sequences to deal with suspected cross-contamination and a sequencing artifact. A later analysis calculated a clonal expansion index for each public chain from normalized within-repertoire ranks of inferred template counts. Generation probabilities in a later analysis came from a VDJ recombination model fitted to out-of-frame rearrangements, and those results were checked against IGoR. In a later analysis, hypergeometric tests were used to score TCR-TCR, TCR-HLA and TCR-CMV co-occurrence, with a repertoire-size bias correction applied to TCR pairs. To estimate false discovery rates, a later analysis permuted the HLA or CMV assignments 20 times. In a later analysis, co-occurring TCRs were grouped with DBSCAN, and TCRdist sequence similarity was added when clustering was performed within HLA-allele-positive subsets. Co-occurrence clustering excluded repertoires with fewer than 30,000 or more than 120,000 public chains, plus five with anomalous nucleotide sharing. TCRdb obtained this table from immuneACCESS and retained in-frame rearrangements with V and J assigned. These tables miss some clones; where compared with another copy, unresolved V genes account for less than half of the shortfall, and the remainder is unexplained. Clone size and V and J calls were adopted from that table, with D and trimming inferred from the DNA. The sample has approximately 160,000 clones on record, 80% of them singletons. Clones ranked in the top ten supply roughly 1.9% of the sample.

The sample comes from a study of cytomegalovirus exposure and HLA in healthy donors (dated by TCRdb to between 2016 and 2019). Describing the broader study: An earlier analysis of roughly 500 of the donors reported approximately 290 Gb of sequence data and roughly 110 million unique TCR beta sequences from 190 million or so T cells. All discovery cohort repertoires had been generated on a single sequencing platform. Both class I and class II loci were covered by HLA typing, at four-digit resolution. An early release covering roughly 600 HLA-typed donors comprised approximately 300 gigabases of sequencing data and around 86 million unique TCR sequences. The study profiled the T cell repertoires of under 850 subjects by immunosequencing and related them to cytomegalovirus serostatus. Along with the approximately 600-subject first cohort, a separate validation cohort of over a hundred different subjects was used. Because of strong linkage in the cohort, five DR-DQ haplotypes were treated as single units for association and clustering. A later analysis re-examined previously published TCR beta repertoires from 500 to 700 donors and added high-resolution HLA genotyping to investigate patterns of TCR occurrence. Among the approximately 430 genotyped donors, around 81% belonged to the genetic ancestry cluster associated with self-reported Caucasian donors. The number of typed donors differed by locus: roughly 629-640 for A, B, C, DRB1 and DQB1; about 520 for DQA1; 606 for DPA1; and roughly 470 for DPB1. In a later genetic analysis, genome-wide SNP genotypes for 398 of the 666 donors were used, and that subset was treated as a discovery cohort. Among a few hundred genotyped donors of the cohort, an average of about 240,000 unique TCR beta nucleotide sequences were sequenced per donor, roughly a sixth of them non-productive. In an earlier analysis of 587 of the donors, high-throughput TCR beta sequencing was used to judge whether each TCR beta V gene segment behaved as functional or pseudogenic. The study aimed to test whether signatures of past pathogen exposure could be identified by cataloging public T cell receptors. Rather than using new phenotypic data, the later analysis identified candidate immune exposures from TCR beta sequences and from how often those sequences occurred across donors. Donor age, sex, ethnicity and CMV serostatus were collected together with the repertoire data. High-throughput TCR immunosequencing, statistical association of individual TCRs with disease status, and machine learning were combined to predict cytomegalovirus infection status. Here is what the overall study found, with its caveats: When HLA alleles, especially DR and DQ, strongly co-occurred, TCR associations were difficult to assign to individual alleles. Because HLA typing was missing for some donors at each locus, association tests included only the typed subset. Specific HLA alleles were associated with around 18,000 TCR beta sequences at a false discovery rate of 0.05 in a later analysis. In a later analysis, most CMV-associated TCR beta chains were found to appear HLA-restricted, with HLA associations seemingly driven largely by CMV exposure. Only TCR beta chains were sequenced in this cohort, and the absence of alpha or paired-chain data limited detectable features. A later analysis found that HLA-associated TCR beta chains were more clonally expanded and had lower generation probabilities than equally common non-associated chains. The only immune exposure information available for the cohort was CMV serostatus. Because counts were too low, seventeen rarely observed V segments, including chromosome 9 orphons, were excluded from the earlier analysis of roughly 580 of the donors. A further reported finding was that TCR beta sequences accurately predicted the HLA-A and HLA-B alleles for most subjects in the first cohort. The authors suggested that the approach could potentially be generalized to other disease states and immunological phenotypes. A group of highly shared sequence variants was considered likely to be a technical artifact of the sequencing pipeline. Because the 87-base-pair reads could not distinguish some IMGT-functional V segments, including TRBV6-2 and TRBV6-3, those segments were excluded. In a later genetic analysis, a missense DCLRE1C variant was associated with V-gene and J-gene trimming of TCR beta chains, and the association was replicated in an independent cohort. In an earlier analysis of about 540 of the donors, most TCR beta V segments were observed in productive rearrangements about 87% or about 30% of the time, broadly matching IMGT annotations. A few of the identified cytomegalovirus-associated TCR beta chains were confirmed in vitro to be specific for cytomegalovirus antigens. The classifier was reported to diagnose cytomegalovirus status with high specificity and sensitivity in both the original cohort and the validation cohort. Linkage disequilibrium might explain the correlated functional status among segregating V segments, but an unknown experimental factor could not be excluded. A later analysis found that TCR association rates varied across HLA loci, with DRB1 alleles showing the most associated TCRs and HLA-C alleles the fewest. While some public TCRs were present in many individuals, most TCR sequences turned up only very rarely across donors. Roughly uniform sequencing depth across donors was assumed in presence/absence analyses, although this assumption may not hold. According to a later genetic analysis, donors in an Asian-associated ancestry cluster had fewer N-insertions in productive TCRs than the approximately 710-donor mean. A later analysis reported that several top co-occurrence clusters appeared linked to parvovirus B19, influenza, CMV and Epstein-Barr virus. The study gave a list of about 150 TCR beta chains associated with cytomegalovirus.

The cohort consisted of 600 or so healthy bone marrow donors. Cohort members were all nominally healthy when sampled, although unrecorded immune exposures were likely present. Of the approximately 700 cohort members, 250 to 300 had positive CMV serostatus and 350 to 450 had negative CMV serostatus, and CMV serostatus was not recorded for the donor. A peripheral blood sample was collected from each donor, and TCR beta sequencing was performed on peripheral blood mononuclear cells. Genomic DNA was extracted from the blood cell samples with the Qiagen DNeasy Blood Extraction Kit. For CDR1 and CDR2, the germline V gene lists SNHLY and FYNNEI. Its CDR3 holds 15 amino acids, cysteine through phenylalanine. Only CDR3 DNA is held: 45 bases, read in frame from base 1. V is reduced by 2 bases and J by 7 bases, leaving a spacing of 17 bases between them.

Sequenced input: PBMCs. The TCR originated in a human donor in good health. Recombination connected TRBV2 to TRBJ1-2, with the D gene not confidently named. The CDR3 is CASSENGGRSSGYTF. DNA sequence: TGTGCCAGCAGTGAAAACGGCGGGAGGTCCTCTGGCTACACCTTC.